This is a list of T cell receptor beta chains from one sample in a study of spatial heterogeneity in lung cancer. In TCRdb, the 5' RACE reads were re-called with MiXCR into one record per CDR3 protein. The sample lists 23,000 or so distinct CDR3 sequences, around 4.7% occurring once. The material was PBMCs, obtained at surgery. The receptors were sampled from a male donor with early-stage non-small cell lung cancer. The conserved cysteine and the conserved F or W are not part of the CDR3 here. Each record gives: D gene, V gene, J gene, CDR3 protein. The D gene is left open where the match is weak.

D gene: .; V gene: TRBV3-1; J gene: TRBJ2-2; CDR3 protein: ASSHSDYANTGELF
D gene: .; V gene: TRBV4-2; J gene: TRBJ1-1; CDR3 protein: ASSQEGEAF
D gene: TRBD1; V gene: TRBV6-2/TRBV6-3; J gene: TRBJ2-5; CDR3 protein: ASSSIPMGQQETQY
D gene: .; V gene: TRBV7-2; J gene: TRBJ2-2; CDR3 protein: ASSTHHTGELF
D gene: .; V gene: TRBV7-2; J gene: TRBJ1-2; CDR3 protein: ASSFTTANYGYT
D gene: .; V gene: TRBV6-5; J gene: TRBJ2-7; CDR3 protein: ASSYSRQGTYEQY
D gene: .; V gene: TRBV28; J gene: TRBJ1-3; CDR3 protein: ASSAPGSERGNTIY
D gene: .; V gene: TRBV28; J gene: TRBJ2-7; CDR3 protein: ASSLWTEYEQY
D gene: .; V gene: TRBV18; J gene: TRBJ2-1; CDR3 protein: ASSPPSASSYNEQF
D gene: .; V gene: TRBV20-1; J gene: TRBJ1-5; CDR3 protein: RPDRPQH
D gene: TRBD1; V gene: TRBV6-7; J gene: TRBJ1-5; CDR3 protein: ASRRGDRYCNQPQH
D gene: .; V gene: TRBV4-3; J gene: TRBJ2-1; CDR3 protein: ASSHVGDSYNEQF
D gene: .; V gene: TRBV4-1; J gene: TRBJ1-6; CDR3 protein: ASSQVPDSYNSPLH
D gene: TRBD1; V gene: TRBV29-1; J gene: TRBJ1-1; CDR3 protein: SDLQGGAEAF
D gene: .; V gene: TRBV7-3; J gene: TRBJ1-1; CDR3 protein: ASSLTSASVEAF
D gene: .; V gene: TRBV5-1; J gene: TRBJ2-3; CDR3 protein: ASSAGQTTDTQY
D gene: .; V gene: TRBV3-1; J gene: TRBJ2-7; CDR3 protein: ASGRAYEQY
D gene: .; V gene: TRBV5-6; J gene: TRBJ1-2; CDR3 protein: ASSLELAGGYGYT
D gene: .; V gene: TRBV7-7; J gene: TRBJ2-5; CDR3 protein: ASSLVPPPQETQY
D gene: TRBD1; V gene: TRBV20-1; J gene: TRBJ2-7; CDR3 protein: SARPTHRGSSYEQY
D gene: TRBD1; V gene: TRBV15; J gene: TRBJ2-7; CDR3 protein: ATSRDRGTGTYEQY
D gene: TRBD1; V gene: TRBV7-2; J gene: TRBJ1-5; CDR3 protein: ASSLVRGSNQPQH
D gene: .; V gene: TRBV28; J gene: TRBJ2-5; CDR3 protein: ASMGPSHGETQY
D gene: .; V gene: TRBV12-3/TRBV12-4; J gene: TRBJ2-5; CDR3 protein: ASSWSKETQY
D gene: .; V gene: TRBV6-6; J gene: TRBJ2-7; CDR3 protein: ASNSGLPASDEQY
D gene: TRBD1; V gene: TRBV6-1; J gene: TRBJ2-7; CDR3 protein: ASTVDRDYEQY
D gene: TRBD1; V gene: TRBV11-2; J gene: TRBJ2-7; CDR3 protein: ASSPDRGVWEQY
D gene: TRBD1; V gene: TRBV20-1; J gene: TRBJ2-7; CDR3 protein: SARGQGVYEQY
D gene: .; V gene: TRBV28; J gene: TRBJ2-4; CDR3 protein: ASSFSGLPYENIQY
D gene: .; V gene: TRBV20-1; J gene: TRBJ2-2; CDR3 protein: SARGQGPLF
D gene: .; V gene: TRBV5-1; J gene: TRBJ2-1; CDR3 protein: ASSRGNSYNEQF
D gene: .; V gene: TRBV2; J gene: TRBJ1-4; CDR3 protein: ASSLAQGPNEKLF
D gene: .; V gene: TRBV13; J gene: TRBJ1-1; CDR3 protein: ASSNKNTEAF
D gene: .; V gene: TRBV7-9; J gene: TRBJ1-2; CDR3 protein: AYPKGSSTSYGYT
D gene: TRBD1; V gene: TRBV28; J gene: TRBJ2-7; CDR3 protein: ASSPGTGASYEQY
D gene: TRBD2; V gene: TRBV30; J gene: TRBJ2-7; CDR3 protein: AWNRRVSGRTRSYEQY